The rows below give T cell receptor beta chains drawn from one sample of a study of blood T cell repertoires in COVID-19. Profiling relied on immunoSEQ multiplex PCR, and the TCRdb table lists in-frame clones only, not all of them. The sample holds tens of thousands of clones; around 93% are singletons and the top ten take around 2.3%. Sequencing was performed on peripheral blood. The receptors were gathered from a human donor with active COVID-19. The donor label of this sample is uncertain. Both conserved end residues are part of each CDR3. The D gene is left open where the match is weak. A row's size may be missing; if present it is once, few, many or a size class.

d_call	v_call	clone_size	j_call	cdr3_nt	cdr3_aa
TRBD1	TRBV15	NA	TRBJ2-6	TGTGCCACCAGCGGACCGGGACAGGGAAACTCTGGGGCCAACGTCCTGACTTTC	CATSGPGQGNSGANVLTF
TRBD1	TRBV5-1	NA	TRBJ1-2	TGCGCCAGCAGCGAGGGACAGGGGAACTATGGCTACACCTTC	CASSEGQGNYGYTF
NA	TRBV24-1	NA	TRBJ1-1	TGTGCCACCAGTGAGGCAGGGTTGTTGAACACTGAAGCTTTCTTT	CATSEAGLLNTEAFF
TRBD1	TRBV6-5	NA	TRBJ1-2	TGTGCCAGCAGTTACTCCACAGGGGGCGGCGGCTATGGCTACACCTTC	CASSYSTGGGGYGYTF
TRBD1	TRBV7-3	NA	TRBJ1-1	TGTGCCAGCAGCTATCAGGGGGACACTGAAGCTTTCTTT	CASSYQGDTEAFF
NA	TRBV5-4	NA	TRBJ1-1	TGTGCCAGCAGCTTGAATGGAAAACGCGGGGAAGCTTTCTTT	CASSLNGKRGEAFF
NA	TRBV6-6	NA	TRBJ1-5	TGTGCCAGCAGTTACTCGAGGAGCAATCAGCCCCAGCATTTT	CASSYSRSNQPQHF
TRBD1	TRBV4-1	NA	TRBJ1-6	TGCGCCAGCAGCCAAGAAGGCCGGGACAGCTCACCCCTCCACTTT	CASSQEGRDSSPLHF
NA	TRBV10-1	few	TRBJ2-7	TGCGCCAGCAGTGCTTCGAGCTTCGAGCAGTACTTC	CASSASSFEQYF
TRBD1	TRBV5-6	NA	TRBJ1-5	TGTGCCAGCAGCTTTTCGCAGGGGGCGAACCCGGGGGCCCAGCATTTT	CASSFSQGANPGAQHF
NA	TRBV6-2/TRBV6-3	NA	TRBJ2-4	TGTGCCAGCAGTTATACGTCGGTGCAGGGATTAGCCAAAAACATTCAGTACTTC	CASSYTSVQGLAKNIQYF
TRBD2	TRBV5-1	NA	TRBJ2-1	TGCGCCAGCAGCGCTAAGCGGGGGAGCTCCTACAATGAGCAGTTCTTC	CASSAKRGSSYNEQFF
NA	TRBV2	NA	TRBJ1-1	TGTGCCAGCAATGTGTCTCCCAACACTGAAGCTTTCTTT	CASNVSPNTEAFF
TRBD2	TRBV28	NA	TRBJ2-3	TGTGCCAGCAGCGGACTAGCGGGGGGGCCAGATACGCAGTATTTT	CASSGLAGGPDTQYF
TRBD1	TRBV24-1	NA	TRBJ2-1	TGTGCCACCAGTGAAACAGGGGGTGTCGATGAGCAGTTCTTC	CATSETGGVDEQFF
NA	TRBV29-1	NA	TRBJ1-2	TGCAGCGTTGAAGAGGGCACGGGGAACTATGGCTACGCCTTC	CSVEEGTGNYGYAF
NA	TRBV19	NA	TRBJ1-1	TGTGCCAGTAGTATAACTGGGACTAACACTGAAGCTTTCTTT	CASSITGTNTEAFF
TRBD2	TRBV7-8	NA	TRBJ2-3	TGTGCCAGCAGCTCATTGGGGAGGGATAGCGGGGTGCTTGATACGCAGTATTTT	CASSSLGRDSGVLDTQYF
NA	TRBV2	NA	TRBJ2-7	TGTGCCAGCAGTGATAAGGGGAATGAGGACGAGCAGTACTTC	CASSDKGNEDEQYF
TRBD2	TRBV6-5	NA	TRBJ2-7	TGTGCCAGGAAAGTACGGGGGGGCTTGGCCTACGAGCAGTACTTC	CARKVRGGLAYEQYF
NA	TRBV5-6	NA	TRBJ1-2	TGTGCCAGCAGCTTGAAACTGAAGAACTATGGCTACACCTTC	CASSLKLKNYGYTF
TRBD1	TRBV2	NA	TRBJ2-6	TGTGCCAGCAGTGAAGAGGGGGCAGTAGCATCTGGGGCCAACGTCCTGACTTTC	CASSEEGAVASGANVLTF
TRBD1	TRBV5-1	NA	TRBJ2-7	TGCGCCAGCAGCTTGGTAGGACAGGTCTACGAGCAGTACTTC	CASSLVGQVYEQYF
TRBD1	TRBV2	NA	TRBJ2-3	TGTGCCAGCAGTGAAGAAGGGACAGGGTCGGGAGATACGCAGTATTTT	CASSEEGTGSGDTQYF
TRBD1	TRBV5-4	NA	TRBJ2-1	TGTGCCAGCAGCTACGGGACAGGTGGAGAGGGAGGTGAGCAGTTCTTC	CASSYGTGGEGGEQFF
NA	TRBV3-1/TRBV3-2	NA	TRBJ2-7	TGTGCCAGCAGCCCGACGAGGGCCTTGGGCGAGCAGTACTTC	CASSPTRALGEQYF
TRBD1	TRBV6-2/TRBV6-3	once	TRBJ2-2	TGTGCCAGCAGTCGTCAGGACAGGGGGACCTACACCGGGGAGCTGTTTTTT	CASSRQDRGTYTGELFF
NA	TRBV7-9	few	TRBJ1-4	TGTGCCAGCACAGCGGAGGGGCTAATTAATGAAAAACTGTTTTTT	CASTAEGLINEKLFF
TRBD1	TRBV10-3	NA	TRBJ1-2	TGTGCCATCAGCTTGACAGGGGAGTCCTATGGCTACACCTTC	CAISLTGESYGYTF
NA	TRBV9	NA	TRBJ2-5	TGTGCCAGCAGCGTGGACAGCGGCCAAGAGACCCAGTACTTC	CASSVDSGQETQYF
TRBD2	TRBV5-6	NA	TRBJ2-3	TGTGCCAGCAGCCTAGAGACTAGCGGGGGCACAGATACGCAGTATTTT	CASSLETSGGTDTQYF
NA	TRBV29-1	NA	TRBJ1-5	TGCACCGGGAAGTCGCAAGGTCAGCCCCAGCATTTT	CTGKSQGQPQHF
TRBD2	TRBV11-2	NA	TRBJ2-2	TGTGCCAGCACCCCCTCGGGACTAGCGGGGGGCCCGCGGGGTTCAGTGTTTTTT	CASTPSGLAGGPRGSVFF
NA	TRBV19	NA	TRBJ1-6	TGTGCCATCTCTGCAGAATCGAATTCACCCCTCCACTTT	CAISAESNSPLHF
NA	TRBV19	NA	TRBJ2-7	TGTGCCAGTAGTCTATGGGACAAAATCGACGAGCAGTACTTC	CASSLWDKIDEQYF
NA	TRBV7-9	NA	TRBJ1-1	TGTGCCAGCAGCTTAGTCCAGAACACTGAAGCTTTCTTT	CASSLVQNTEAFF
NA	TRBV5-1	NA	TRBJ1-1	TGCGCCAGCAGCTCGGACAGTGGTAACACTGAAGCTTTCTTT	CASSSDSGNTEAFF
NA	TRBV7-2	NA	TRBJ1-3	TGTGCCAGCAGCTTAGACTTTTACTCTGGAAACACCATATATTTT	CASSLDFYSGNTIYF
NA	TRBV7-2	NA	TRBJ1-4	TGTGCCAGCAGCCCGAGCGGCCCAACTAATGAAAAACTGTTTTTT	CASSPSGPTNEKLFF
TRBD1	TRBV19	NA	TRBJ1-2	TGTGCCAGTAGGCCTTTCGGGACAGGGGGCGATTTCCCCTATGGCTACACCTTC	CASRPFGTGGDFPYGYTF
TRBD1	TRBV5-1	NA	TRBJ1-1	TGCGCCACCAAAAGGGGACAGGCGAACACTGAAGCTTTCTTT	CATKRGQANTEAFF
NA	TRBV7-9	NA	TRBJ2-7	TGTGCCAGCAGCCACTTTGAGGACTACGAGCAGTACTTC	CASSHFEDYEQYF
NA	TRBV19	NA	TRBJ2-7	TGTGCCAGTAGTTCGGGGGTCTCCTACGAGCAGTACTTC	CASSSGVSYEQYF
TRBD1	TRBV4-1	NA	TRBJ2-7	TGCGCCAGCAGCCACCAGACACAGGGGTACGAGCAGTACTTC	CASSHQTQGYEQYF
TRBD2	TRBV7-8	NA	TRBJ2-1	TGTGCCAGCAGCTTTTCGGGAGGGGGAATTGACAATGAGCAGTTCTTC	CASSFSGGGIDNEQFF
TRBD1	TRBV6-6	few	TRBJ1-4	TGTGCCAGCATAGACAGGGACTCCCGTGAAAAACTGTTTTTT	CASIDRDSREKLFF
TRBD1	TRBV20-1	NA	TRBJ1-5	TGCAGTGGGACAGGGCTTCAGCCCCAGCATTTT	CSGTGLQPQHF